These T cell receptor beta chains were read from a single sample in a study of T cell responses to AZD1222 COVID-19 vaccine. TCRdb keeps only in-frame clones here, not all; method: immunoSEQ multiplex PCR. The data contain about 79,000 clones, about 88% of them singletons. The sample consisted of peripheral blood, taken 28 days after the second AZD1222 dose. These receptors were obtained from an adult who received the AZD1222 COVID-19 vaccine. Both conserved end residues are part of each CDR3. Each record gives: D gene, J gene, V gene, clone size, CDR3 protein, CDR3 DNA. D genes are given only for firm matches. Size is stated for part of the rows, as once, few or many counts, or as a class when the clone is expanded.

-	TRBJ1-1	TRBV6-5	-	CASSYNVGGGEAFF	TGTGCCAGCAGTTATAATGTCGGGGGCGGGGAAGCTTTCTTT
-	TRBJ2-6	TRBV6-4	-	CASSAGAGANVLTF	TGTGCCAGCAGTGCCGGGGCTGGGGCCAACGTCCTGACTTTC
TRBD2	TRBJ2-2	TRBV11-2	-	CASIRSGGGMTGELFF	TGTGCCAGCATCCGAAGCGGGGGAGGTATGACCGGGGAGCTGTTTTTT
-	TRBJ2-2	TRBV28	-	CASSRSGAGELFF	TGTGCCAGCAGCCGATCAGGGGCCGGGGAGCTGTTTTTT
-	TRBJ1-4	TRBV6-5	few	CASSPGGEKLFF	TGTGCCAGCAGCCCCGGGGGTGAAAAACTGTTTTTT
-	TRBJ2-3	TRBV21-1	-	CASSGPGTSDGTDTQYF	TGTGCCAGCAGCGGACCCGGGACTAGCGACGGCACAGATACGCAGTATTTT
-	TRBJ2-3	TRBV11-2	-	CASSLDRFGADTQYF	TGTGCCAGCAGCTTAGATCGTTTCGGCGCAGATACGCAGTATTTT
-	TRBJ1-1	TRBV3-1/TRBV3-2	-	CASSQDLGNTEAFF	TGTGCCAGCAGCCAAGATCTAGGGAACACTGAAGCTTTCTTT
TRBD1	TRBJ2-7	TRBV5-5	-	CASSLIRTGAYEQYF	TGTGCCAGCAGCTTGATCCGGACAGGGGCGTACGAGCAGTACTTC
-	TRBJ1-4	TRBV29-1	-	CSVARGSEGEKLFF	TGCAGCGTTGCTAGGGGGTCCGAAGGGGAAAAACTGTTTTTT
-	TRBJ1-5	TRBV19	-	CASSVPSKGNQPQHF	TGTGCCAGTAGTGTCCCCTCGAAGGGTAATCAGCCCCAGCATTTT
-	TRBJ1-5	TRBV12-2	-	CASRLGPLGQPQHF	TGTGCAAGTCGCTTAGGCCCGTTAGGTCAGCCCCAGCATTTT
TRBD2	TRBJ2-7	TRBV6-2/TRBV6-3	-	CASSWTSATYEQYF	TGTGCCAGCAGTTGGACTAGCGCGACCTACGAGCAGTACTTC
-	TRBJ2-7	TRBV7-2	-	CASSLEVRAYEQYF	TGTGCCAGCAGCTTAGAGGTCAGGGCCTACGAGCAGTACTTC
TRBD1	TRBJ1-3	TRBV19	-	CASSTQGAGNTIYF	TGTGCCAGTAGTACTCAGGGGGCTGGAAACACCATATATTTT
-	TRBJ1-5	TRBV28	-	CASGVGNQPQHF	TGTGCCAGCGGGGTGGGCAATCAGCCCCAGCATTTT